This TCR beta chain came from a study of type 1 regulatory T cells. Study-wide background: T-allo10 is an in vitro-generated, Tr1-enriched CD4 T cell product specific for alloantigen.

TCRdb reprocessed the reads with MiXCR, giving one entry per CDR3 protein. The table has 80,000 to 100,000 distinct CDR3 sequences, less than 40% seen once. This clonotype was picked up a small number of times. This TCR was sampled from a human donor in good health. The material sequenced was CD4+ T cells, either the whole sample or a sorted fraction (not recorded which).

The chain's CDR3 is CASRGGRAWTQYF. The CDR3 DNA reads TGTGCCAGCAGAGGCGGGAGGGCCTGGACGCAGTATTTT. This chain joins TRBV27 and TRBJ2-3, with 9 bases aligning to TRBD2. The CDR3 sequence is 13 residues long. Germline values: CDR1 MNHEY, CDR2 SMNVEV (reference sequence). The junction had 7 bases not matched to a gene; V was cut back by 6 bases and J by 9 bases.